These T cell receptor beta chains were read from a single sample in a study of T cell responses to AZD1222 COVID-19 vaccine. Measured with immunoSEQ multiplex PCR; TCRdb has only the in-frame clones, and not every one. The sample shows approximately 150,000 clones, more than 85% of them seen only once. This specimen was peripheral blood, taken on day 0 of AZD1222 vaccination. The receptors were sampled from an adult in good health. CDR3s leave out the opening cysteine and the closing phenylalanine or tryptophan. Fields, in order: J gene, V gene, CDR3 protein.

TRBJ2-1 | TRBV9 | ASSGLALNEQF
TRBJ1-1 | TRBV10-3 | AIRGQGMNTEAF
TRBJ2-7 | TRBV24-1 | ATSEAGTSGTYEQY
TRBJ1-5 | TRBV27 | ASSRGDRYQPQH
TRBJ2-7 | TRBV6-5 | ASSYVGQKNSYEQY
TRBJ2-7 | TRBV28 | ASSLWTSGGENYEQY
TRBJ1-1 | TRBV7-2 | ASSLRGNTEAF
TRBJ2-7 | TRBV9 | ASSVTGGSTYEQY
TRBJ1-1 | TRBV9 | ASSTLGEGGTEAF
TRBJ1-5 | TRBV27 | ASRRRQGSNQPQH
TRBJ2-2 | TRBV18 | ASSPFLAGRANTGELF
TRBJ2-7 | TRBV11-2 | ASSLTSGSLYEQY
TRBJ1-2 | TRBV19 | ASSIEGQGRPTY